This is a list of T cell receptor beta chains from one sample in a study of early T cells in non-severe SARS-CoV-2 infection. TCRdb passed the 5' RACE reads through MiXCR, listing each CDR3 protein once. Of more than 15,000 distinct CDR3 sequences listed, roughly 5.1% are singletons. The source material was whole blood. These TCRs come from an adult who was a healthcare worker with PCR-confirmed SARS-CoV-2 infection or an uninfected control (not recorded which). Both conserved end residues are part of each CDR3. Fields, in order: D gene, V gene, J gene, clone size, CDR3 DNA, CDR3 protein. The D gene is left open where the match is weak. Expanded clones are given a class, and other clones once, few, many or no size at all.

d_gene: TRBD1; v_gene: TRBV6-5; j_gene: TRBJ1-2; abundance: many; CDR3nt: TGTGCCAGCAGTTACTCGCGGGGACAGGTTTTTGGCTACACCTTC; CDR3aa: CASSYSRGQVFGYTF
d_gene: NA; v_gene: TRBV15; j_gene: TRBJ2-3; abundance: many; CDR3nt: TGTGCCACCAGCAGAGATGGTCTAGTATCGACAGATACGCAGTATTTT; CDR3aa: CATSRDGLVSTDTQYF
d_gene: TRBD1; v_gene: TRBV6-5; j_gene: TRBJ2-7; abundance: NA; CDR3nt: TGTGCCAGCAGTTCCCGGACAGGGACCTGGAACGAGCAGTACTTC; CDR3aa: CASSSRTGTWNEQYF
d_gene: NA; v_gene: TRBV20-1; j_gene: TRBJ1-2; abundance: many; CDR3nt: TGCAGTGCTAGGCCCGACGGGTCCGGGGTATGGGATGGCTACACCTTC; CDR3aa: CSARPDGSGVWDGYTF
d_gene: NA; v_gene: TRBV4-1; j_gene: TRBJ2-1; abundance: many; CDR3nt: TGCGCCAGCAGCCAAGATCACGGGAGTTTCCACAGTAGGTCCTACAATGAGCAGTTCTTC; CDR3aa: CASSQDHGSFHSRSYNEQFF
d_gene: TRBD1; v_gene: TRBV13; j_gene: TRBJ2-5; abundance: many; CDR3nt: TGTGCCAGCAGCGATGGACAGGGGCCTCAAGAGACCCAGTACTTC; CDR3aa: CASSDGQGPQETQYF
d_gene: NA; v_gene: TRBV30; j_gene: TRBJ2-2; abundance: NA; CDR3nt: TGTGCCTGGAGTACGGCCGGGGAGCTGTTTTTT; CDR3aa: CAWSTAGELFF
d_gene: NA; v_gene: TRBV7-6; j_gene: TRBJ1-2; abundance: many; CDR3nt: TGTGCCAGCAGCCAGGGCGGTGGGGTGATCTCCTATGGCTACACCTTC; CDR3aa: CASSQGGGVISYGYTF
d_gene: NA; v_gene: TRBV5-1; j_gene: TRBJ1-5; abundance: medium-sized; CDR3nt: TGCGCCAGCAGCGTTACTGGAAGGACGGATAGCAATCAGCCCCAGCATTTT; CDR3aa: CASSVTGRTDSNQPQHF
d_gene: TRBD2; v_gene: TRBV7-2; j_gene: TRBJ2-1; abundance: medium-sized; CDR3nt: TGTGCCAGCAGCTCCGGGGGTGCGACTAGCATACGTGAGCAGTTCTTC; CDR3aa: CASSSGGATSIREQFF
d_gene: NA; v_gene: TRBV20-1; j_gene: TRBJ2-7; abundance: many; CDR3nt: TGCAGTGCTCGAAGAAACGCGGGGGAGCAGTACTTC; CDR3aa: CSARRNAGEQYF
d_gene: TRBD2; v_gene: TRBV11-2; j_gene: TRBJ2-1; abundance: many; CDR3nt: TGTGCCAGCAGCTCCTCCGGGACTAGCGGGAGAAGAAATGAGCAGTTCTTC; CDR3aa: CASSSSGTSGRRNEQFF
d_gene: NA; v_gene: TRBV7-8; j_gene: TRBJ2-1; abundance: medium-sized; CDR3nt: TGTGCCAGCAGCTTCCAAAGCTCCTACAATGAGCAGTTCTTC; CDR3aa: CASSFQSSYNEQFF
d_gene: NA; v_gene: TRBV7-9; j_gene: TRBJ2-1; abundance: medium-sized; CDR3nt: TGTGCCAGCAGCTCACGGGAGTGGTCCTACAATGAGCAGTTCTTC; CDR3aa: CASSSREWSYNEQFF
d_gene: TRBD2; v_gene: TRBV5-1; j_gene: TRBJ2-1; abundance: medium-sized; CDR3nt: TGCGCCAGCAGCTTGAGCGGGAATCTCTACAATGAGCAGTTCTTC; CDR3aa: CASSLSGNLYNEQFF
d_gene: NA; v_gene: TRBV5-6; j_gene: TRBJ2-4; abundance: medium-sized; CDR3nt: TGTGCCAGCAGCTTGGACCAGGGATCCCTTCAGTACTTC; CDR3aa: CASSLDQGSLQYF
d_gene: NA; v_gene: TRBV11-3; j_gene: TRBJ2-5; abundance: NA; CDR3nt: TGTGCCAGCAGCGACAACACAGGGCAAGAGACCCAGTACTTC; CDR3aa: CASSDNTGQETQYF
d_gene: NA; v_gene: TRBV29-1; j_gene: TRBJ1-2; abundance: many; CDR3nt: TGCAGCGTTGAATACGCTAACTATGGCTACACCTTC; CDR3aa: CSVEYANYGYTF
d_gene: NA; v_gene: TRBV20-1; j_gene: TRBJ2-1; abundance: medium-sized; CDR3nt: TGCAGTGCTCTTCCGACTATCCCAGTAGGTGACAATGAGCAGTTCTTC; CDR3aa: CSALPTIPVGDNEQFF
d_gene: NA; v_gene: TRBV6-6; j_gene: TRBJ2-7; abundance: many; CDR3nt: TGTGCCAGCAGTTACTCGCGACAGGGACTAAAGGTGCAGTACTTC; CDR3aa: CASSYSRQGLKVQYF
d_gene: NA; v_gene: TRBV7-2; j_gene: TRBJ2-7; abundance: many; CDR3nt: TGTGCCAGCAGCCCTGGCAACCCCCCCTACGAGCAGTACTTC; CDR3aa: CASSPGNPPYEQYF
d_gene: NA; v_gene: TRBV12-3/TRBV12-4; j_gene: TRBJ1-1; abundance: many; CDR3nt: TGTGCCAGCAGTTTACGGTATGACACTGAAGCTTTCTTT; CDR3aa: CASSLRYDTEAFF